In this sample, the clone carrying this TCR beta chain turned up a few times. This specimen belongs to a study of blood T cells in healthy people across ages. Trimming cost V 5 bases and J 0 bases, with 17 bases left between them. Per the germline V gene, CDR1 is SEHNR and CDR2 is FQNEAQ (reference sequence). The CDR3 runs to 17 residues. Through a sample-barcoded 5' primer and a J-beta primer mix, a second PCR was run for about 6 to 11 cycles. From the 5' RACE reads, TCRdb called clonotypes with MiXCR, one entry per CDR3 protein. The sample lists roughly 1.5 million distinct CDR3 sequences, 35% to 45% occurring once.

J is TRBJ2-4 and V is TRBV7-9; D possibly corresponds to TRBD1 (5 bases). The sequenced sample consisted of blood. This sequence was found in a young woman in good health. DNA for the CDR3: TGTGCCAGCAGCGCTACGACAGCGTTCAGAGCCAAAAACATTCAGTACTTC. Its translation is CASSATTAFRAKNIQYF.